The following is a T cell receptor beta chain sequence with its context. Its specificity is unknown. The V end was cut by 4 bases, the J end by 3 bases, with 7 bases between. CDR1 is SGDLS and CDR2 is YYNGEE in the germline V gene. The CDR3 covers 12 residues. It was 5'RACE with constant-segment primers that produced the TCR alpha and TCR beta cDNA libraries, which carried sample barcodes and UMIs. Via MiXCR, TCRdb re-called the 5' RACE reads, giving one row per CDR3 protein. The table lists 190,000 or so distinct CDR3 sequences, about a fifth of them singletons. The source of the sample is a study of T-cell memory formation after mild COVID-19. About the study: TCR clustering was largely donor specific. Study-wide findings and caveats: Clones contracting day 15 to 85 were balanced CD4/CD8; later expanders leaned CD4+. The pre-infection memory compartment contained some responding clones, suggesting cross-reactive memory joined.

The receptor was isolated from an adult woman who had mild COVID-19 (a few samples of this study predate the infection). Cell type and time point are not known. The material sequenced was PBMCs or a T cell subset sorted from them (not recorded which). V and J are TRBV9 and TRBJ1-2, with D unresolved. The CDR3 sequence is CASSSGHYGYTF. The CDR3, as DNA: TGTGCCAGCAGCTCCGGCCACTATGGCTACACCTTC.